This TCR beta chain was recovered during a study of blood T cell repertoires in COVID-19. Study as a whole: From T cells, B-cell-depleted T cells, or PBMCs came the material, which was cDNA or gDNA.

Clones were sequenced by immunoSEQ multiplex PCR, and TCRdb holds only the in-frame ones, with some missing. This table has around 110,000 clones, approximately 84% appearing once. This CDR3 has 15 residues. Germline V lookup: CDR1 LNHDA, CDR2 SQIVND (reference sequence). Trimming cost V 5 bases and J 0 bases; bases outside gene matches: 5. The V and J genes are TRBV19 and TRBJ1-1; 8 bases align to TRBD1. Input material: peripheral blood. The receptor was isolated from a man between 65 and 85 years old with active or convalescent COVID-19. The CDR3 DNA reads as TGTGCCAGTAGTCTCCAGGGGGCAGTGAACACTGAAGCTTTCTTT. Translated: CASSLQGAVNTEAFF.